This TCR beta chain was retrieved from a study of T-cell memory formation after mild COVID-19. Across the study: Clusters of TCRs were largely donor specific.

The CDR3 runs to 17 residues. Trimming left V 3 bases short and J 4 bases short, with 19 bases between. CDR1 is SGHKS and CDR2 is YYEKEE in the germline V gene (reference sequence). Concerning this clonotype itself: The antigen remains undetermined.

Study findings and constraints: Mainly CM and EM harbored the contracting CD4+ clones; mainly EMRA harbored the CD8+ ones. Clones shrinking between day 15 and 85 showed a balanced CD4/CD8 split, and those that grew later tilted toward CD4+.

TCRdb re-analysed the 5' RACE reads in MiXCR, keeping a single row per CDR3 protein. The data contain 400,000 to 500,000 distinct CDR3 sequences, 20% of them singletons. The receptor was isolated from an adult woman who had mild COVID-19 (a few samples of this study predate the infection). Cell type and time point are not known. The sample consisted of PBMCs or a T cell subset sorted from them (not recorded which). V is TRBV5-5 and J is TRBJ2-2; D is possibly TRBD2 (6 bases). CDR3 coding DNA: TGTGCCAGCAGCTACACCCTCGGAGGGGTCCTCACCGGGGAGCTGTTTTTT. Amino acids: CASSYTLGGVLTGELFF.